These 26 T cell receptor beta chains originate from one sample sequenced in a study of blood T cell repertoires in COVID-19. Profiled with immunoSEQ multiplex PCR; TCRdb holds only in-frame clones, not every one. The top ten hold 35% to 50% of the sample, which has 35,000 or so clones, 70% to 90% seen once. Sequencing was carried out using peripheral blood. The source is a human donor in a cohort sampled during active or convalescent COVID-19. The donor label of this sample is uncertain.

The chain joins TRBV9 to TRBJ2-3, with D possibly being TRBD2 (6 bases). The germline V and J ends were trimmed by 0 bases and 4 bases, with 12 bases remaining between them. Per the germline V gene, CDR1 is SGDLS and CDR2 is YYNGEE. The CDR3 contains 15 residues. CDR3 in amino acids: CASSVDTGVADTQYF. As DNA, the CDR3 is TGTGCCAGCAGCGTAGACACGGGAGTGGCAGATACGCAGTATTTT.

The chain couples TRBV2 to TRBJ2-7, with D tentatively TRBD2 (7 bases). There are 15 residues in the CDR3. V lost 8 bases to trimming and J lost 4 bases, with 21 bases between them. Germline assignment: CDR1 SNHLY and CDR2 FYNNEI. The CDR3 nucleotides read TGTGCCAGCCTCCCCTGGGGGGGGCGCTCGTACGAGCAGTACTTC. This codes for CASLPWGGRSYEQYF.

The V gene is TRBV11-2, the J gene TRBJ1-5; D unclear. The CDR3 sequence is 14 residues long. V was clipped by 2 bases and J by 5 bases, with 10 bases between them. Germline V CDR1 and CDR2: SGHAT, FQNNGV. The DNA for the CDR3 is TGTGCCAGCAGCTTAATGTCCGGAGATCAGCCCCAGCATTTT. Translation: CASSLMSGDQPQHF.

This rearrangement joins TRBV6-6 to TRBJ1-3, with a tentative D call TRBD1 (6 bases). The germline CDR1 and CDR2 sequences are MNHNY and SVGAGI (reference sequence). V was trimmed by 6 bases and J by 4 bases, leaving 13 bases between them. The CDR3 sequence is 14 residues long. CDR3 in amino acids: CASRTQGRGNTIYF. As DNA, the CDR3 is TGTGCCAGCAGGACACAGGGAAGGGGAAACACCATATATTTT.

CDR3 coding DNA: TGCGCCAGCAGCCAGAATCCGGGAGGCTATGGCTACACCTTC. It is translated as CASSQNPGGYGYTF. The genes are TRBV4-3 and TRBJ1-2; D is unclear. The CDR3 runs to 14 residues. CDR1 is LGHNA, CDR2 YSLEER, per germline. Trimming left V 3 bases short and J 4 bases short, with 12 bases between.

The chain recombines TRBV4-2 with TRBJ1-1, with a possible D match to TRBD1 (5 bases). Germline loops: CDR1 LGHNA, CDR2 YNFKEQ. This CDR3 comprises 12 residues. V lost 7 bases and J 9 bases, leaving 15 bases between the germline ends. The CDR3, as DNA: TGTGCCAGCACCCCCCGCCAGGGCAAAGCTTTCTTT. It translates to CASTPRQGKAFF.

J is TRBJ2-2 and V is TRBV4-2; TRBD2 matches 7 bases. Germline CDR1 reads LGHNA; CDR2 reads YNFKEQ. Trimming at V came to 1 base and at J to 6 bases, leaving 5 bases not matched to a gene. This CDR3 region has 15 residues. This CDR3 reads CASSQAGGPPGELFF. The CDR3 bases are TGTGCCAGCAGCCAAGCGGGAGGACCCCCCGGGGAGCTGTTTTTT.

The chain is built from TRBV5-1 and TRBJ2-2, with D tentatively TRBD1 (5 bases). This CDR3 contains 14 residues. V lost 4 bases and J 6 bases, leaving 13 bases between the germline ends. CDR1 and CDR2 from the germline V gene are SGHRS and YFSETQ. The CDR3 nucleotides are TGCGCCAGCAGCGTGGAGTGGGGCGCCGGGGAGCTGTTTTTT. The encoded protein is CASSVEWGAGELFF.

This clone was seen just once. The chain recombines TRBV2 with TRBJ1-5, with 9 bases matching TRBD1. This CDR3 is 14 amino acids long. Trimming removed 7 bases from V and 10 bases from J; junction bases left unmatched: 11. CDR1 and CDR2 from the germline V gene are SNHLY and FYNNEI. CDR3 region: CASNLDRGGEPQHF. The CDR3 DNA reads as TGTGCCAGCAACTTGGACAGGGGAGGGGAACCCCAGCATTTT.

The V gene is TRBV5-1, the J gene TRBJ1-3; 10 nucleotides agree with TRBD1. CDR3 length: 14 residues. Germline trimming cut 4 bases from V and 5 bases from J; bases unmatched to any gene: 3. Germline V gene lookup returns CDR1 SGHRS and CDR2 YFSETQ. CDR3 in amino acids: CASSTGQGRNTIYF. The DNA of the CDR3 is TGCGCCAGCAGCACGGGACAGGGGAGAAACACCATATATTTT.

The rearrangement uses TRBV7-9 and TRBJ1-1; D possibly corresponds to TRBD1 (5 bases). The V gene lost 2 bases and the J gene lost 6 bases, with 7 bases spanning the gap. The CDR3 has 12 amino acids. Germline V CDR1 and CDR2: SEHNR, FQNEAQ (reference sequence). The CDR3, as DNA: TGTGCCAGCAGCTTATGGGGGGCTGAAGCTTTCTTT. Translation gives CASSLWGAEAFF.

The chain couples TRBV11-2 to TRBJ2-1; a possible D gene is TRBD2 (5 bases). CDR1 and CDR2 (germline): SGHAT, FQNNGV. V was shortened by 4 bases and J by 0 bases, with 13 bases between the two germline ends. The CDR3 extends over 16 amino acids. The CDR3 DNA follows: TGTGCCAGCAGCTCCCCCGGTGCGGGCTCCTACAATGAGCAGTTCTTC. Its protein is CASSSPGAGSYNEQFF.

The chain joins TRBV4-3 to TRBJ1-4; possible D gene TRBD1, 5 bases. Per germline, CDR1 LGHNA and CDR2 YSLEER. V shed 1 base and J shed 6 bases, with 18 bases lying between them. The CDR3 extends over 17 amino acids. The CDR3 DNA reads as TGCGCCAGCAGCCAAGGAACGGCGGGACTCCTTTATGAAAAACTGTTTTTT. This sequence encodes CASSQGTAGLLYEKLFF.

The chain joins TRBV6-6 to TRBJ1-1, with 10 bases lining up with TRBD1. Germline CDR1 and CDR2: MNHNY and SVGAGI (reference sequence). Trimming took 5 bases from V and 1 from J; bases not matched to a gene: 13. This CDR3 contains 18 residues. The CDR3, as DNA: TGTGCCAGCAGTCCCAGCAGACAAAGGACAGGGGGGAACACTGAAGCTTTCTTT. The encoded protein is CASSPSRQRTGGNTEAFF.

This clone was recorded only once. The rearrangement joins TRBV27 to TRBJ2-2; 7 positions agree with TRBD1. Germline lookup yields CDR1 MNHEY and CDR2 SMNVEV (reference sequence). The junction had 7 bases not matched to a gene; V was cut back by 4 bases and J by 8 bases. This CDR3 contains 14 residues. This CDR3 is CASSSTTGWGELFF. In DNA form, the CDR3 reads TGTGCCAGCAGTTCAACGACAGGGTGGGGGGAGCTGTTTTTT.

The rearrangement links TRBV3-1 (or the pseudogene TRBV3-2) to TRBJ2-1; D is ambiguous. V shed 2 bases and J shed 3 bases, with 2 bases lying between them. CDR3 length: 12 residues. CDR1 and CDR2 from the germline V gene are LGHDT and YNNKEL (reference sequence). The CDR3 is CASSQLYNEQFF. The CDR3 coding sequence is TGTGCCAGCAGCCAACTCTACAATGAGCAGTTCTTC.

This rearrangement joins TRBV5-1 to TRBJ1-6; D perhaps matches TRBD1 (6 bases). V gave up 5 bases and J gave up 4 bases, with 16 bases separating them. From germline, CDR1 is SGHRS and CDR2 YFSETQ. This CDR3 has 16 amino acids. CDR3 region: CASSPTGGAYNSPLHF. The DNA for the CDR3 is TGCGCCAGCAGTCCCACGGGGGGCGCTTATAATTCACCCCTCCACTTT.

The rearrangement joins TRBV5-4 to TRBJ2-3; 10 bases match TRBD1. The CDR3 sequence is 14 residues long. Germline V gene lookup returns CDR1 SGHNT and CDR2 YYREEE (reference sequence). V lost 2 bases and J lost 4; bases outside the gene matches: 1. CDR3 sequence: CASSLGQGADTQYF. In nucleotides, the CDR3 is TGTGCCAGCAGCTTAGGACAGGGGGCAGATACGCAGTATTTT.

This chain links TRBV3-1 (or the pseudogene TRBV3-2) with TRBJ1-3; TRBD1 matches 10 bases. The trim removed 0 bases at V and 2 bases at J, leaving 1 base unmatched. CDR1 and CDR2 from the germline V gene are LGHDT and YNNKEL (reference sequence). The CDR3 is 16 amino acids. The CDR3 nucleotides are TGTGCCAGCAGCCAAGAGACAGGGGGCCCTGGAAACACCATATATTTT. This gives the protein CASSQETGGPGNTIYF.

The rearrangement links TRBV7-2 to TRBJ2-5, with a possible D match to TRBD1 (5 bases). V gave up 2 bases and J gave up 4 bases, with 8 bases separating them. Germline-derived CDR1 and CDR2 are SGHTA and FQGNSA. There are 13 residues in the CDR3. The CDR3, as DNA: TGTGCCAGCAGCTTACAGCAGGGAGAGACCCAGTACTTC. It specifies CASSLQQGETQYF. The full variable domain, rest sourced from reference TRBV7-2 and TRBJ2-5, is GAGVSQSPSNKVTEKGKDVELRCDPISGHTALYWYRQSLGQGLEFLIYFQGNSAPDKSGLPSDRFSAERTGGSVSTLTIQRTQQEDSAVYLCASSLQQGETQYFGPGTRLLVL.

This chain uses TRBV30 with TRBJ2-7; D gene ambiguous. The CDR3 length is 14 residues. The V gene's germline CDR1 is GTSNPN and CDR2 SVGIG (reference sequence). V was shortened by 4 bases and J by 0 bases, with 13 bases between the two germline ends. CDR3 coding DNA: TGTGCCTGGAACGCGGCGGCTAGCTCCTACGAGCAGTACTTC. It specifies CAWNAAASSYEQYF.

The V and J genes are TRBV6-5 and TRBJ2-7, with 7 bases fitting TRBD1. Germline loops: CDR1 MNHEY, CDR2 SVGAGI. The trim removed 0 bases at V and 4 bases at J, leaving 9 bases unmatched. This CDR3 comprises 16 residues. CDR3 amino acids: CASSYSSRGYMYEQYF. As DNA, the CDR3 is TGTGCCAGCAGTTACTCGTCCAGGGGGTATATGTACGAGCAGTACTTC.

The chain uses TRBV7-9 and TRBJ2-7; weak D call: TRBD2 (5 bases). Trimming removed 6 bases from V and 0 bases from J, with 9 bases in between. CDR1 and CDR2 from the germline V gene are SEHNR and FQNEAQ (reference sequence). The CDR3 is 13 residues long. In DNA, the CDR3 is TGTGCCAGCAGGACGGACTCCTCCTACGAGCAGTACTTC. It translates to CASRTDSSYEQYF.

In its sample, this clone was seen once. CDR3 DNA: TGTGCCAGCAGCTTAACCCCTCACGGGAGGGCCGACGAGCAGTACTTC. Translating gives CASSLTPHGRADEQYF. The V call is TRBV5-5, the J call TRBJ2-7, with 8 bases that match TRBD2. This CDR3 spans 16 amino acids. V shed 2 bases and J 5 bases; nucleotides not matched to a gene: 12. CDR1 and CDR2 from the germline V gene are SGHKS and YYEKEE (reference sequence).

This rearrangement joins TRBV29-1 to TRBJ2-4, with 7 positions matching TRBD2. This CDR3 is 19 amino acids long. The germline V gene encodes CDR1 SQVTM and CDR2 ANQGSEA. The junction had 14 bases not matched to a gene; V was cut back by 0 bases and J by 0 bases. CDR3 in DNA: TGCAGCGTTGAAGACCCCTCCAATGGGGCGGGGGTAGCCAAAAACATTCAGTACTTC. Protein: CSVEDPSNGAGVAKNIQYF.

DNA for the CDR3: TGTGCCAGCAGTTTACGGGAGGGGGGAGGTGAGCAGTTCTTC. This encodes CASSLREGGGEQFF. The chain links TRBV6-6 to TRBJ2-1, with 8 bases matching TRBD2. V shed 4 bases and J 9 bases; nucleotides not matched to a gene: 8. Germline V lookup: CDR1 MNHNY, CDR2 SVGAGI (reference sequence). The length of the CDR3 is 14 residues.